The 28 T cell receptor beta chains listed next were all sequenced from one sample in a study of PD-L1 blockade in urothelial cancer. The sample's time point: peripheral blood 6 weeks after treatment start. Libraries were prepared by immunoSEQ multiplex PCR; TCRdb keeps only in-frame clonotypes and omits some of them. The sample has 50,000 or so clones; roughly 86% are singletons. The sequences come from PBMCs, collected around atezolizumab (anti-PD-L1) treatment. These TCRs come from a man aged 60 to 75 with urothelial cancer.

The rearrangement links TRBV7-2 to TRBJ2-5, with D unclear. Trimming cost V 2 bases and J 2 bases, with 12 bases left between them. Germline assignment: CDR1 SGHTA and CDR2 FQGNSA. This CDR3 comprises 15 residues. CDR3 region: CASSLTHRAQETQYF. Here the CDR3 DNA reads TGTGCCAGCAGCTTAACTCACAGAGCTCAAGAGACCCAGTACTTC.

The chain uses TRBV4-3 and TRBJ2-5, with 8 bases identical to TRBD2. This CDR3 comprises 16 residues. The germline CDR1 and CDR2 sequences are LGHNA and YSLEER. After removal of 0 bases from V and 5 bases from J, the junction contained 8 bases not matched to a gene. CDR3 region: CASSQDRGGGFETQYF. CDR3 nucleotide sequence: TGCGCCAGCAGCCAAGATAGGGGCGGGGGGTTTGAGACCCAGTACTTC.

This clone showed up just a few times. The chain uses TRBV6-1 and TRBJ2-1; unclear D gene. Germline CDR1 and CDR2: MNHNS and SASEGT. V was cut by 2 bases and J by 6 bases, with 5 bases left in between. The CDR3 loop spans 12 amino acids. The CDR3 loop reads CASSEWSNEQFF. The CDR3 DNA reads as TGTGCCAGCAGTGAATGGAGCAATGAGCAGTTCTTC.

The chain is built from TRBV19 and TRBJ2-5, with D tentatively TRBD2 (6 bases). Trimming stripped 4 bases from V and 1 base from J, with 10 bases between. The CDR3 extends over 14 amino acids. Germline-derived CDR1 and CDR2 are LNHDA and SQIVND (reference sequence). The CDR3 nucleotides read TGTGCCAGTAGTACGGGGGACTTCCAAGAGACCCAGTACTTC. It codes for CASSTGDFQETQYF.

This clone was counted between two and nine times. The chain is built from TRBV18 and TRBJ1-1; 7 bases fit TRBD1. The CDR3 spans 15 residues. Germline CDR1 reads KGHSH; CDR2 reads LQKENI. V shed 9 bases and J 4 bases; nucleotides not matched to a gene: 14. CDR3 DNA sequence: TGTGCCAGTTCGCCCCAGACAGGGTTAGGCACTGAAGCTTTCTTT. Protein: CASSPQTGLGTEAFF.

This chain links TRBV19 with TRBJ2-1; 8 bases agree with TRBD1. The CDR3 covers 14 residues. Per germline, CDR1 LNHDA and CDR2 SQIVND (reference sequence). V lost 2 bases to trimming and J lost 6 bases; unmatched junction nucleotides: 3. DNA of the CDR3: TGTGCCAGTAGTATACGGACAGGGATCAATGAGCAGTTCTTC. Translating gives CASSIRTGINEQFF. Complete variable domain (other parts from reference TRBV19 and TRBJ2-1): DGGITQSPKYLFRKEGQNVTLSCEQNLNHDAMYWYRQDPGQGLRLIYYSQIVNDFQKGDIAEGYSVSREKKESFPLTVTSAQKNPTAFYLCASSIRTGINEQFFGPGTRLTVL.

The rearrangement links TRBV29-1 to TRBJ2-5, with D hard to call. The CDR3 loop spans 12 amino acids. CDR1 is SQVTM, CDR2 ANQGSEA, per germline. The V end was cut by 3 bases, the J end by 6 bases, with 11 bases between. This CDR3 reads CSVEEIGKTQYF. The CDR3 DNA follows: TGCAGCGTTGAGGAGATAGGAAAGACCCAGTACTTC.

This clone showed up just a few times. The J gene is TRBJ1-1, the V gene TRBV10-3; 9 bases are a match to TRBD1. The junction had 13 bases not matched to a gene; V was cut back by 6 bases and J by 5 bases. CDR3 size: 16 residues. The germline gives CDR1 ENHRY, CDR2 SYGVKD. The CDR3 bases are TGTGCCATCAGCGCGACCACAGGGGGCGTAGGGACTGAAGCTTTCTTT. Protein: CAISATTGGVGTEAFF.

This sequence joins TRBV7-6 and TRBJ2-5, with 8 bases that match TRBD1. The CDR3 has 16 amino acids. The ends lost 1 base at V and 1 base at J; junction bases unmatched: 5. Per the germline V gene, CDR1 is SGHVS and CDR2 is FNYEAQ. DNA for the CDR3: TGTGCCAGCAGCTTAGGAGCTGGGACAGGCCAAGAGACCCAGTACTTC. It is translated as CASSLGAGTGQETQYF.

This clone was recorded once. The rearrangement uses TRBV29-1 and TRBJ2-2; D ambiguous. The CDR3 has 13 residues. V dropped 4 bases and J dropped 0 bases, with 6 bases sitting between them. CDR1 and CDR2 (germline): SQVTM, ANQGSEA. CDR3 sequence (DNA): TGCAGCGTTGGGCAAGCGAACACCGGGGAGCTGTTTTTT. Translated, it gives CSVGQANTGELFF.

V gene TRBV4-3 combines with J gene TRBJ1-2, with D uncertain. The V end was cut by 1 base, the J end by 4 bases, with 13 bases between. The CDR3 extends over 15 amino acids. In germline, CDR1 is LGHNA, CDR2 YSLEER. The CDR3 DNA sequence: TGCGCCAGCAGCCAAGTAAACGCCAGAGGCTATGGCTACACCTTC. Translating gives CASSQVNARGYGYTF.

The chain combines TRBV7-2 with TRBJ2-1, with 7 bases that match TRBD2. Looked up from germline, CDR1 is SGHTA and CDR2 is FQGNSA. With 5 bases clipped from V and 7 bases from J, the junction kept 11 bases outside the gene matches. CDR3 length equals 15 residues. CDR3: CASSQLAITRNEQFF. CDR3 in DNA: TGTGCCAGCAGCCAACTAGCGATAACTCGGAATGAGCAGTTCTTC.

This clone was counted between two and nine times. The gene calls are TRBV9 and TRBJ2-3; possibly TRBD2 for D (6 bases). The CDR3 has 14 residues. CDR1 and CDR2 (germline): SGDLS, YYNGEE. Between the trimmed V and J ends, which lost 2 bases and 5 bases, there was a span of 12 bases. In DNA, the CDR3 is TGTGCCAGCAGCGTTAGCGGTAAATTAGATACGCAGTATTTT. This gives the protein CASSVSGKLDTQYF.

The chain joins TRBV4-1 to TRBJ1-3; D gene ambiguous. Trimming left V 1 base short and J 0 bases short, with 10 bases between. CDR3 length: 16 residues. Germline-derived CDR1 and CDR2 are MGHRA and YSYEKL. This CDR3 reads CASSQGLLSSGNTIYF. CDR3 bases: TGCGCCAGCAGCCAAGGATTACTGAGCTCTGGAAACACCATATATTTT.

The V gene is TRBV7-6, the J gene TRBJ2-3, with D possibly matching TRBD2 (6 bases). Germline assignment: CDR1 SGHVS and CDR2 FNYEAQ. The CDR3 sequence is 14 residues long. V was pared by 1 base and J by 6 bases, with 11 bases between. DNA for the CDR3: TGTGCCAGCAGCTTAGGACTAGTTAGCGATACGCAGTATTTT. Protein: CASSLGLVSDTQYF.

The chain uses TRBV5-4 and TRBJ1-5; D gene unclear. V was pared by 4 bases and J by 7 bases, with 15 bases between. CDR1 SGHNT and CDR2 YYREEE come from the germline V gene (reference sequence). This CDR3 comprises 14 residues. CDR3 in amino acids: CASSPEPSYQPQHF. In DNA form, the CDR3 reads TGTGCCAGCAGCCCGGAGCCATCGTACCAGCCCCAGCATTTT.

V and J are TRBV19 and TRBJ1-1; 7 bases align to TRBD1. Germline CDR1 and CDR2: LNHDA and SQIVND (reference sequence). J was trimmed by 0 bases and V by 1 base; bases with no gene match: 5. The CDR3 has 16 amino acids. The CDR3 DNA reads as TGTGCCAGTAGTATAGCGACAGGGTGGATGAACACTGAAGCTTTCTTT. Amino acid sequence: CASSIATGWMNTEAFF. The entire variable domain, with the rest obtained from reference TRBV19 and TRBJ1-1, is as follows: DGGITQSPKYLFRKEGQNVTLSCEQNLNHDAMYWYRQDPGQGLRLIYYSQIVNDFQKGDIAEGYSVSREKKESFPLTVTSAQKNPTAFYLCASSIATGWMNTEAFFGQGTRLTVV.

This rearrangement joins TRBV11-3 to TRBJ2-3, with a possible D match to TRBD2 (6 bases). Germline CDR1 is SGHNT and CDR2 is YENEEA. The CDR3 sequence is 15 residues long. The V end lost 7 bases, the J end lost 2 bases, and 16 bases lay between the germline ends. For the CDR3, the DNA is TGTGCCAGCAAGGCGGGGAGCTCTGTCACAGATACGCAGTATTTT. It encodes CASKAGSSVTDTQYF. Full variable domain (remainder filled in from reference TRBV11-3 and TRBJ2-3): EAGVVQSPRYKIIEKKQPVAFWCNPISGHNTLYWYLQNLGQGPELLIRYENEEAVDDSQLPKDRFSAERLKGVDSTLKIQPAELGDSAVYLCASKAGSSVTDTQYFGPGTRLTVL.

CDR3: CASSVGTGHNQPQHF. The CDR3 DNA is TGTGCCAGCAGCGTGGGGACAGGGCACAATCAGCCCCAGCATTTT. The V and J genes are TRBV9 and TRBJ1-5, with 9 positions matching TRBD1. The trim removed 2 bases at V and 3 bases at J, leaving 3 bases unmatched. The CDR3 consists of 15 residues. Germline V lookup: CDR1 SGDLS, CDR2 YYNGEE.

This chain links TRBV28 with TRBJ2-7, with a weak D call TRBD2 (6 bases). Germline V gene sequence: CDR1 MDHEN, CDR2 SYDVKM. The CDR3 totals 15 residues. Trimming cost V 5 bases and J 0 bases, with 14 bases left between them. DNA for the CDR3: TGTGCCAGCAGTCTACCGGGAGTTAGCTCCTACGAGCAGTACTTC. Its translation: CASSLPGVSSYEQYF.

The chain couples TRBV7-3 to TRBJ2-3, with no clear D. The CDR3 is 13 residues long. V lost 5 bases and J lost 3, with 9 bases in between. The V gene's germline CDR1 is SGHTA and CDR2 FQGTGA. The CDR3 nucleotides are TGTGCCAGCAGCCAAACGAGGACAGATACGCAGTATTTT. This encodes CASSQTRTDTQYF.

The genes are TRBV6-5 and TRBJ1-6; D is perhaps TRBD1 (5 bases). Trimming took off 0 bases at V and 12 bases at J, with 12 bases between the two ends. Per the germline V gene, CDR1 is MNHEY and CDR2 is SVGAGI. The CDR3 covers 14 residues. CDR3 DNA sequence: TGTGCCAGCAGTTACTCGGACAAGTCGGGACCCCTCCACTTT. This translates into CASSYSDKSGPLHF.

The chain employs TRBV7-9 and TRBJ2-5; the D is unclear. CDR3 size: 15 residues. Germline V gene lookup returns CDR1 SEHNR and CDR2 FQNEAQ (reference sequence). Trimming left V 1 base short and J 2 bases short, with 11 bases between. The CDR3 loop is CASSLGAVKQETQYF. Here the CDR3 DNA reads TGTGCCAGCAGCTTAGGTGCGGTGAAACAAGAGACCCAGTACTTC.

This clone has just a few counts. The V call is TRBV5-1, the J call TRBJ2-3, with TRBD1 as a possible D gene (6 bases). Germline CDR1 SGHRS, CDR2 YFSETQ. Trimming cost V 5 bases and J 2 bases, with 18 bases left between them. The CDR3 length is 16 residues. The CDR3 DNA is TGCGCCAGCAGACCGGGACACGAAGCAATCACAGATACGCAGTATTTT. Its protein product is CASRPGHEAITDTQYF.

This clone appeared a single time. The CDR3 DNA follows: TGTGCCAGCAGCTTGGAGCGTGGCACTGAAGCTTTCTTT. This gives the protein CASSLERGTEAFF. V usage is TRBV5-4 and J usage is TRBJ1-1; D gene uncertain. The CDR3 contains 13 residues. V shed 0 bases and J shed 4 bases, with 7 bases lying between them. Germline V gene data show CDR1 as SGHNT and CDR2 as YYREEE (reference sequence).

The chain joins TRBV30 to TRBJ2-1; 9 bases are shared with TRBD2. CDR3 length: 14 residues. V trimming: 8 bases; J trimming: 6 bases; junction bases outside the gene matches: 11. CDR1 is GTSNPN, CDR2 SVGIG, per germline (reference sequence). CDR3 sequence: CAVGAGGLGNEQFF. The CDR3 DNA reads TGTGCCGTAGGGGCGGGGGGGTTGGGCAATGAGCAGTTCTTC.

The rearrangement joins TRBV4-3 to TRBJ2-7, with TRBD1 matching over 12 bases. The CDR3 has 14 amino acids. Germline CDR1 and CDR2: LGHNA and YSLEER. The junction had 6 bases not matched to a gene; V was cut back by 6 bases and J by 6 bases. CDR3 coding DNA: TGCGCCAGCAGTACCGGGACAGGGGGCGCCGAGCAGTACTTC. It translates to CASSTGTGGAEQYF.

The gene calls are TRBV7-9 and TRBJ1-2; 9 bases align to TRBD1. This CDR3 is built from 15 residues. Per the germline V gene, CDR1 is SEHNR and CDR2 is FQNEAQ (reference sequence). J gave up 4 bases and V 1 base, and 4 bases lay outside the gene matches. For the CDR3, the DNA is TGTGCCAGCAGCTTAGGGGACAGGGAAGGCTATGGCTACACCTTC. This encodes CASSLGDREGYGYTF.